One and the same sample provided the 5 T cell receptor beta chains below, sequenced in a study of blood T cell repertoires in COVID-19. Data came from immunoSEQ multiplex PCR; TCRdb stores just in-frame clones and leaves some out. Of about 190,000 clones in the sample, 87% are singletons; the top ten hold 20% to 25%. Specimen: peripheral blood. These receptor sequences come from a man in his sixties with active or convalescent COVID-19.

The rearrangement uses TRBV13 and TRBJ2-1, with TRBD2 matching 14 bases. The CDR3 runs to 15 residues. Germline CDR1 and CDR2: PRHDT and FYEKMQ (reference sequence). V shed 8 bases and J 9 bases; nucleotides not matched to a gene: 9. This CDR3 reads CASGLTSGGAVEQFF. CDR3 DNA sequence: TGTGCCAGCGGATTGACTAGCGGGGGGGCAGTTGAGCAGTTCTTC. Drawing the rest from reference TRBV13 and TRBJ2-1, the complete variable domain is AAGVIQSPRHLIKEKRETATLKCYPIPRHDTVYWYQQGPGQDPQFLISFYEKMQSDKGSIPDRFSAQQFSDYHSELNMSSLELGDSALYFCASGLTSGGAVEQFFGPGTRLTVL.

In this sample, this clone turned up a few times. This chain connects TRBV11-2 to TRBJ1-3, with D tentatively TRBD1 (5 bases). Germline loops: CDR1 SGHAT, CDR2 FQNNGV. The CDR3 extends over 15 amino acids. V lost 0 bases to trimming and J lost 0 bases, with 6 bases between them. CDR3 amino acids: CASSLERGSGNTIYF. The CDR3 coding sequence is TGTGCCAGCAGCTTAGAAAGGGGCTCTGGAAACACCATATATTTT. Supplemented by reference TRBV11-2 and TRBJ1-3, the full variable domain reads EAGVAQSPRYKIIEKRQSVAFWCNPISGHATLYWYQQILGQGPKLLIQFQNNGVVDDSQLPKDRFSAERLKGVDSTLKIQPAKLEDSAVYLCASSLERGSGNTIYFGEGSWLTVV.

This chain connects TRBV19 to TRBJ2-3, with D possibly TRBD2 on 5 matching bases. Germline CDR1 LNHDA, CDR2 SQIVND (reference sequence). The CDR3 is 16 residues long. V lost 7 bases, J lost 2 bases, and 19 bases lay in between. The CDR3 is CASTIRTGTDTDTQYF. DNA for the CDR3: TGTGCCAGTACCATTAGGACTGGCACAGACACAGATACGCAGTATTTT.

The chain links TRBV19 to TRBJ1-2; D is perhaps TRBD1 (5 bases). The ends were cut back, 5 bases at V and 2 bases at J, with 9 bases in the middle. CDR1 is LNHDA, CDR2 SQIVND, per germline (reference sequence). The CDR3 is 13 amino acids. CDR3 residues: CASSSQGNYGYTF. The DNA for the CDR3 is TGTGCCAGTAGTTCGCAGGGAAACTATGGCTACACCTTC. The entire variable domain, with the rest obtained from reference TRBV19 and TRBJ1-2, is as follows: DGGITQSPKYLFRKEGQNVTLSCEQNLNHDAMYWYRQDPGQGLRLIYYSQIVNDFQKGDIAEGYSVSREKKESFPLTVTSAQKNPTAFYLCASSSQGNYGYTFGSGTRLTVV.

A single count supports this clone. The V and J genes are TRBV9 and TRBJ2-3, with 7 positions matching TRBD2. CDR3 length: 15 residues. Trimming at V came to 4 bases and at J to 2 bases, leaving 7 bases not matched to a gene. Germline V gene sequence: CDR1 SGDLS, CDR2 YYNGEE. This chain's CDR3 is CASSSGTPYTDTQYF. For the CDR3, the DNA is TGTGCCAGCAGCAGCGGGACTCCTTACACAGATACGCAGTATTTT.